The 26 T cell receptor beta chains listed next were all sequenced from one sample in a study of CD8 T cells in Susac syndrome. With random hexamers, 0.5 to 1 ug RNA was reverse transcribed. Using its own MiXCR run on the immunoSEQ multiplex PCR reads, TCRdb lists one record per CDR3 protein. Among 300,000 to 350,000 distinct CDR3 sequences, 92% were seen once, and the ten largest hold 0.065%. The material sequenced was CD4+ T cells from PBMCs. All receptors derive from a human donor with multiple sclerosis.

The genes are TRBV3-1 and TRBJ1-1, with 9 bases aligning to TRBD1. The CDR3 is 15 amino acids. Germline loops: CDR1 LGHDT, CDR2 YNNKEL (reference sequence). With V trimmed by 2 bases and J by 1 base, 2 bases remained unmatched. The CDR3 bases are TGTGCCAGCAGCCAATCGGACAGGGGGAACACTGAAGCTTTCTTT. Encoded protein: CASSQSDRGNTEAFF.

This sequence joins TRBV20-1 and TRBJ1-5; D might be TRBD1 (5 bases). The CDR3 extends over 13 amino acids. Deletions cut 1 base from V and 4 bases from J, with 8 bases between. The V gene's germline CDR1 is DFQATT and CDR2 SNEGSKA (reference sequence). CDR3 loop: CSARGQPNQPQHF. CDR3 DNA: TGCAGTGCTAGAGGACAGCCTAATCAGCCCCAGCATTTT.

This clonotype was detected only once. The chain has TRBV6-1 and TRBJ1-5; 7 bases map to TRBD1. The CDR3 totals 14 residues. The trim removed 8 bases at V and 3 bases at J, leaving 7 bases unmatched. Germline V gene data show CDR1 as MNHNS and CDR2 as SASEGT. CDR3 DNA sequence: TGTGCCAGCCGGCGGACAGGACCCAATCAGCCCCAGCATTTT. This sequence encodes CASRRTGPNQPQHF.

This clonotype was observed a handful of times. The chain is built from TRBV5-1 and TRBJ1-1; D is possibly TRBD1 (5 bases). Germline CDR1 reads SGHRS; CDR2 reads YFSETQ. V was trimmed by 5 bases and J by 8 bases, leaving 25 bases between them. This CDR3 contains 16 residues. The CDR3 nucleotides read TGCGCCAGCAGTTTTCGACAGACCCCCGCGAAGGGGGAAGCTTTCTTT. Translating gives CASSFRQTPAKGEAFF.

V and J are TRBV27 and TRBJ2-6; TRBD2 is a possible D gene (5 bases). Trimming cost V 6 bases and J 0 bases, with 21 bases left between them. Germline values: CDR1 MNHEY, CDR2 SMNVEV (reference sequence). The CDR3 has 19 residues. CDR3 amino acids: CASSPQPRDWYSGANVLTF. The CDR3 nucleotides are TGTGCCAGCAGCCCGCAGCCCCGGGATTGGTACTCTGGGGCCAACGTCCTGACTTTC.

J is TRBJ2-6 and V is TRBV11-2; the D is unclear. This CDR3 is 17 amino acids long. Trimming removed 5 bases from V and 5 bases from J, with 19 bases in between. The germline V gene has CDR1 SGHAT and CDR2 FQNNGV. The CDR3 nucleotides are TGTGCCAGCAGCGCCGTGACACCCCAGTATTGGGCCAACGTCCTGACTTTC. Translation gives CASSAVTPQYWANVLTF.

The chain employs TRBV3-1 and TRBJ2-1, with 9 bases lining up with TRBD1. Losses at the gene ends were 4 bases for V and 6 bases for J; bases not matched to a gene: 22. This CDR3 comprises 20 residues. Germline V gene data show CDR1 as LGHDT and CDR2 as YNNKEL (reference sequence). CDR3 in DNA: TGTGCCAGCAGCCGCAGCCGAGGGGTGACAGGGGGAGCCACAGGCAATGAGCAGTTCTTC. Its translation: CASSRSRGVTGGATGNEQFF.

The gene calls are TRBV6-6 and TRBJ1-5; D is ambiguous. V was clipped by 6 bases and J by 7 bases, with 7 bases between them. The CDR3 is 11 residues long. CDR1 and CDR2 from the germline V gene are MNHNY and SVGAGI (reference sequence). CDR3 amino acids: CASSDGQPQHF. The CDR3, as DNA: TGTGCCAGCAGCGACGGACAGCCCCAGCATTTT.

The chain uses TRBV7-9 and TRBJ2-3; unclear D gene. The CDR3 has 13 amino acids. Germline V gives CDR1 SEHNR, CDR2 FQNEAQ (reference sequence). Trimming took off 4 bases at V and 6 bases at J, with 11 bases between the two ends. This chain's CDR3 is CASSSYVVDTQYF. CDR3 nucleotides: TGTGCCAGCAGCTCTTATGTTGTGGATACGCAGTATTTT.

The J gene is TRBJ2-5, the V gene TRBV2, with D possibly being TRBD1 or TRBD2 (5 bases each). The CDR3 contains 13 residues. V lost 6 bases, J lost 1 base, and 9 bases lay in between. CDR1 is SNHLY, CDR2 FYNNEI, per germline. Here the CDR3 reads CASRRDRQETQYF. The CDR3, as DNA: TGTGCCAGCAGACGGGACCGCCAAGAGACCCAGTACTTC.

The chain uses TRBV5-1 and TRBJ2-5; TRBD1 aligns across 9 bases. V was pared by 2 bases and J by 2 bases, with 10 bases of the junction left unmatched. Germline-derived CDR1 and CDR2 are SGHRS and YFSETQ. This CDR3 contains 17 residues. The DNA of the CDR3 is TGCGCCAGCAGCTTACTCCCTCCGGGACAGGGACAAGAGACCCAGTACTTC. Protein sequence: CASSLLPPGQGQETQYF. Full variable domain (missing parts from reference TRBV5-1 and TRBJ2-5): KAGVTQTPRYLIKTRGQQVTLSCSPISGHRSVSWYQQTPGQGLQFLFEYFSETQRNKGNFPGRFSGRQFSNSRSEMNVSTLELGDSALYLCASSLLPPGQGQETQYFGPGTRLLVL.

V gene TRBV14 combines with J gene TRBJ2-1; 10 bases line up with TRBD2. CDR1 SGHDN and CDR2 FVKESK come from the germline V gene. CDR3 length equals 16 residues. V was clipped by 5 bases and J by 7 bases; unmatched bases: 11. The CDR3 loop reads CASSWGAGLAKNEQFF. Here the CDR3 DNA reads TGTGCCAGCAGCTGGGGCGCGGGACTAGCGAAGAATGAGCAGTTCTTC.

The genes are TRBV19 and TRBJ1-2, with D possibly being TRBD1 (5 bases). V was pared by 7 bases and J by 7 bases, with 19 bases between. The germline V gene encodes CDR1 LNHDA and CDR2 SQIVND (reference sequence). The CDR3 is made up of 14 amino acids. CDR3 DNA: TGTGCCAGTACTGACCCTGGGGGAATCCTTGGCTACACCTTC. Protein: CASTDPGGILGYTF. The whole variable domain, filled in from reference TRBV19 and TRBJ1-2, reads DGGITQSPKYLFRKEGQNVTLSCEQNLNHDAMYWYRQDPGQGLRLIYYSQIVNDFQKGDIAEGYSVSREKKESFPLTVTSAQKNPTAFYLCASTDPGGILGYTFGSGTRLTVV.

V usage is TRBV18 and J usage is TRBJ2-1; 8 nucleotides match TRBD2. This CDR3 comprises 14 residues. The germline V gene encodes CDR1 KGHSH and CDR2 LQKENI. Trimming at V came to 2 bases and at J to 10 bases, leaving 7 bases not matched to a gene. The CDR3 loop is CASSPTSGPLEQFF. The CDR3 coding sequence is TGTGCCAGCTCACCAACTAGCGGACCTCTCGAGCAGTTCTTC.

DNA of the CDR3: TGCAGTGCTAGAGATTGGGGCCGGACCTACGAGCAGTACTTC. The encoded protein is CSARDWGRTYEQYF. The V gene is TRBV20-1, the J gene TRBJ2-7, with D possibly matching TRBD1 (5 bases). Germline V CDR1 and CDR2: DFQATT, SNEGSKA (reference sequence). Trimming left V 0 bases short and J 2 bases short, with 11 bases between. The CDR3 extends over 14 amino acids.

This clonotype was recorded once. V usage is TRBV7-9 and J usage is TRBJ1-1, with D possibly TRBD1 on 6 matching bases. There are 14 residues in the CDR3. The V end lost 4 bases, the J end lost 3 bases, and 12 bases lay between the germline ends. Germline loops: CDR1 SEHNR, CDR2 FQNEAQ (reference sequence). The CDR3 sequence is CASSSTGTDTEAFF. The DNA of the CDR3 is TGTGCCAGCAGCTCTACAGGGACGGACACTGAAGCTTTCTTT.

This chain connects TRBV20-1 to TRBJ2-5; D is unresolved. The germline CDR1 and CDR2 sequences are DFQATT and SNEGSKA (reference sequence). This CDR3 is 13 amino acids long. The ends were cut back, 6 bases at V and 0 bases at J, with 11 bases in the middle. In DNA, the CDR3 is TGCAGTGCCGCCACTGAGTACCAAGAGACCCAGTACTTC. This sequence encodes CSAATEYQETQYF.

CDR3 DNA sequence: TGTGCCAGCAGCTTAGTCGGCGACAATGGCTACACCTTC. It codes for CASSLVGDNGYTF. The chain couples TRBV7-9 to TRBJ1-2; D unresolved. Looked up from germline, CDR1 is SEHNR and CDR2 is FQNEAQ (reference sequence). V lost 1 base and J lost 6, with 9 bases in between. The CDR3 spans 13 residues.

V and J are TRBV19 and TRBJ1-4; perhaps TRBD1 as D (5 bases). The V and J ends lost 6 bases and 7 bases respectively, with 18 bases between them. Germline CDR1 is LNHDA and CDR2 is SQIVND (reference sequence). This CDR3 is built from 15 residues. CDR3: CASSVTWGSGEKLFF. The CDR3 DNA is TGTGCCAGTAGCGTAACTTGGGGGTCGGGTGAAAAACTGTTTTTT.

This clonotype was seen only once. This chain links TRBV6-2 or TRBV6-3 with TRBJ2-2, with 14 bases that match TRBD2. The germline V gene has CDR1 MNHEY and CDR2 SVGEGT. The trim removed 0 bases at V and 2 bases at J, leaving 2 bases unmatched. CDR3 size: 18 residues. This CDR3 is CASSYSGLAGGNTGELFF. The CDR3 nucleotides read TGTGCCAGCAGTTACTCCGGACTAGCGGGAGGTAACACCGGGGAGCTGTTTTTT.

Regarding this clonotype: The junction departs from the called germline gene at one end, perhaps through a read error. The gene calls are TRBV5-1 and TRBJ1-1; a weak D match, TRBD1 (5 bases). This CDR3 is 12 amino acids long. Germline V gene lookup returns CDR1 SGHRS and CDR2 YFSETQ. CDR3 in amino acids: CTSSPGGTEAFF. CDR3 DNA sequence: TGCACCAGCAGCCCGGGGGGCACTGAAGCTTTCTTT.

The rearrangement links TRBV6-2 or TRBV6-3 to TRBJ1-2; TRBD1 matches 10 bases. Germline V gene sequence: CDR1 MNHEY, CDR2 SVGEGT. Losses at the gene ends were 0 bases for V and 1 base for J; bases not matched to a gene: 5. The CDR3 extends over 17 amino acids. As DNA, the CDR3 is TGTGCCAGCAGTTACTCTTTCGGGACAGGGGATAACTATGGCTACACCTTC. Amino acids: CASSYSFGTGDNYGYTF.

This clonotype was detected only a few times. This chain connects TRBV5-8 to TRBJ1-2, with 11 positions matching TRBD1. The length of the CDR3 is 15 residues. The V gene's germline CDR1 is SGHTS and CDR2 YDEGEE. The V and J ends lost 0 bases and 5 bases, in that order; junction bases with no gene match: 3. This CDR3 reads CASSLEGTGGYGYTF. In DNA form, the CDR3 reads TGTGCCAGCAGCTTGGAAGGGACAGGGGGATATGGCTACACCTTC.

The V gene is TRBV29-1, the J gene TRBJ1-4, with D maybe TRBD1 (6 bases). Germline V gene lookup returns CDR1 SQVTM and CDR2 ANQGSEA. The CDR3 is 13 residues long. Trimming left V 7 bases short and J 11 bases short, with 20 bases between. The CDR3 spells CSGGQSKRGKLFF. CDR3 coding DNA: TGCAGCGGCGGACAGAGCAAACGGGGGAAACTGTTTTTT.

The genes are TRBV3-1 and TRBJ2-5; 8 bases align to TRBD1. Germline V gene lookup returns CDR1 LGHDT and CDR2 YNNKEL (reference sequence). CDR3 length: 16 amino acids. V was pared by 1 base and J by 7 bases, with 11 bases of the junction left unmatched. The CDR3 protein is CASSQGRTGSLGTQYF. The CDR3 DNA is TGTGCCAGCAGCCAAGGCAGGACAGGGTCCCTAGGGACCCAGTACTTC.

J is TRBJ2-1 and V is TRBV23-1; 8 bases line up with TRBD2. TRBV23-1 is an ORF, with its function uncertain. The CDR3 has 16 residues. The junction had 3 bases not matched to a gene; V was cut back by 0 bases and J by 2 bases. The CDR3 loop is CASSQSERGPYNEQFF. CDR3 nucleotides: TGCGCCAGCAGTCAATCGGAGCGGGGGCCCTACAATGAGCAGTTCTTC.